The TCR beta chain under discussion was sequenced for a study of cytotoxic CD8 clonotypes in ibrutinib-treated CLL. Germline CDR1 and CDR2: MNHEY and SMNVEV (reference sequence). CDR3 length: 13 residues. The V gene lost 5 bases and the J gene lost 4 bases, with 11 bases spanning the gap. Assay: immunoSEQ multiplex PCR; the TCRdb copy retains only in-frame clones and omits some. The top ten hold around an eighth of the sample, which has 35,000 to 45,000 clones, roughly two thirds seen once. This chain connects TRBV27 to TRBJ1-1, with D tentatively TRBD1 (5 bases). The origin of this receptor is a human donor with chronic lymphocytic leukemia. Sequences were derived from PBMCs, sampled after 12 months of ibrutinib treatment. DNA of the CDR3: TGTGCCAGCAGTCCCCACGGGACCACTGAAGCTTTCTTT. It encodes CASSPHGTTEAFF.